These T cell receptor beta chains were read from a single sample in a study of CD8 T cells in ankylosing spondylitis. TCRdb fed the 5' RACE reads into MiXCR, producing one record per CDR3 protein. The top ten hold about 11% of the sample, which has more than 150,000 distinct CDR3 sequences, over 10% seen once. The sample comprised blood, either unsorted or a sorted T cell fraction (not recorded which). These receptors all stem from a female donor with ankylosing spondylitis or in good health (not recorded which). CDR3s include the opening cysteine and the closing phenylalanine or tryptophan. The order of the fields is V gene, D gene, clone size, J gene, CDR3 protein, CDR3 DNA. A D gene is named only where the DNA matches it firmly. The size entry is marked missing in some rows and otherwise reads once, few, many or a size class.

v_call: TRBV7-9
d_call: TRBD2
clone_size: few
j_call: TRBJ2-3
cdr3_aa: CASSPPGLAGGSDTQYF
cdr3_nt: TGTGCCAGCAGCCCGCCCGGACTAGCGGGAGGGTCAGATACGCAGTATTTT

v_call: TRBV20-1
d_call: -
clone_size: many
j_call: TRBJ2-3
cdr3_aa: CSARMEGPDTQYF
cdr3_nt: TGCAGTGCTAGGATGGAGGGGCCAGATACGCAGTATTTT

v_call: TRBV20-1
d_call: TRBD2
clone_size: many
j_call: TRBJ2-7
cdr3_aa: CTFGTTYEQYF
cdr3_nt: TGCACCTTCGGGACTACTTACGAGCAGTACTTC

v_call: TRBV7-7
d_call: TRBD1
clone_size: many
j_call: TRBJ2-1
cdr3_aa: CASSLRDSPYNEQFF
cdr3_nt: TGTGCCAGCAGCTTAAGGGACAGCCCATACAATGAGCAGTTCTTC

v_call: TRBV6-5
d_call: -
clone_size: many
j_call: TRBJ1-5
cdr3_aa: CASSYGTPSNQPQHF
cdr3_nt: TGTGCCAGCAGTTATGGGACACCGAGCAATCAGCCCCAGCATTTT

v_call: TRBV7-2
d_call: TRBD2
clone_size: -
j_call: TRBJ2-7
cdr3_aa: CATKRGLAYEQYF
cdr3_nt: TGTGCCACCAAACGGGGACTAGCCTACGAGCAGTACTTC

v_call: TRBV12-3/TRBV12-4
d_call: -
clone_size: many
j_call: TRBJ2-1
cdr3_aa: CASTRGSDEQFF
cdr3_nt: TGTGCCAGCACCAGGGGTTCAGATGAGCAGTTCTTC

v_call: TRBV27
d_call: -
clone_size: few
j_call: TRBJ2-7
cdr3_aa: CASGSNLAREQYF
cdr3_nt: TGTGCCAGCGGATCCAACCTCGCGCGGGAGCAGTACTTC

v_call: TRBV7-8
d_call: TRBD2
clone_size: many
j_call: TRBJ2-1
cdr3_aa: CASSVGGTSLYNEQFF
cdr3_nt: TGTGCCAGCAGCGTAGGCGGGACTAGCCTCTACAATGAGCAGTTCTTC

v_call: TRBV11-1
d_call: -
clone_size: -
j_call: TRBJ2-7
cdr3_aa: CASSLGSRAEQYF
cdr3_nt: TGTGCCAGCAGCTTAGGTTCCAGAGCCGAGCAGTACTTC

v_call: TRBV20-1
d_call: -
clone_size: few
j_call: TRBJ1-1
cdr3_aa: CSARDIPGAFF
cdr3_nt: TGCAGTGCTAGAGATATACCGGGGGCTTTCTTT

v_call: TRBV28
d_call: -
clone_size: once
j_call: TRBJ1-4
cdr3_aa: CARGSGLGAEKLFF
cdr3_nt: TGTGCCAGGGGCTCTGGGCTGGGGGCAGAAAAACTGTTTTTT

v_call: TRBV5-1
d_call: -
clone_size: many
j_call: TRBJ2-1
cdr3_aa: CASSVVNEQFF
cdr3_nt: TGCGCCAGCAGCGTCGTCAATGAGCAGTTCTTC

v_call: TRBV6-1
d_call: TRBD1
clone_size: many
j_call: TRBJ2-1
cdr3_aa: CASRTGDKVDEQFF
cdr3_nt: TGTGCCAGCAGAACAGGGGACAAGGTCGATGAGCAGTTCTTC

v_call: TRBV5-1
d_call: -
clone_size: many
j_call: TRBJ1-1
cdr3_aa: CASSSDGGTVYTEAFF
cdr3_nt: TGCGCCAGCAGCTCCGATGGGGGGACGGTTTACACTGAAGCTTTCTTT

v_call: TRBV7-9
d_call: -
clone_size: -
j_call: TRBJ2-2
cdr3_aa: CASSVGTSNTGELFF
cdr3_nt: TGTGCCAGCAGCGTCGGGACATCGAACACCGGGGAGCTGTTTTTT

v_call: TRBV20-1
d_call: -
clone_size: -
j_call: TRBJ2-2
cdr3_aa: CSARDGGNRYTGELFF
cdr3_nt: TGCAGTGCTAGAGATGGGGGAAATAGGTACACCGGGGAGCTGTTTTTT

v_call: TRBV3-1
d_call: -
clone_size: -
j_call: TRBJ1-2
cdr3_aa: CASSQLFDSPMATLSHSYGYTF
cdr3_nt: TGTGCCAGCAGCCAGCTCTTCGACAGTCCTATGGCTACGCTTTCTCACTCCTATGGCTACACCTTC

v_call: TRBV2
d_call: TRBD1
clone_size: medium-sized
j_call: TRBJ1-5
cdr3_aa: CASSEWTGDNQPQHF
cdr3_nt: TGTGCCAGCAGTGAGTGGACAGGGGACAATCAGCCCCAGCATTTT

v_call: TRBV12-3/TRBV12-4
d_call: TRBD2
clone_size: many
j_call: TRBJ2-2
cdr3_aa: CASSHSSGDTGELFF
cdr3_nt: TGTGCCAGCAGTCATTCTAGCGGAGACACCGGGGAGCTGTTTTTT

v_call: TRBV6-1
d_call: -
clone_size: many
j_call: TRBJ2-5
cdr3_aa: CASSPKDRVLQETQYF
cdr3_nt: TGTGCCAGCAGCCCTAAGGATAGGGTCCTGCAAGAGACCCAGTACTTC

v_call: TRBV24-1
d_call: -
clone_size: many
j_call: TRBJ2-1
cdr3_aa: CATSDIQSSYNEQFF
cdr3_nt: TGTGCCACCAGTGATATACAGAGCTCCTACAATGAGCAGTTCTTC

v_call: TRBV7-2
d_call: TRBD2
clone_size: many
j_call: TRBJ2-1
cdr3_aa: CASSLLVAGSFNNEQFF
cdr3_nt: TGTGCCAGCAGCTTATTGGTAGCGGGATCATTTAACAATGAGCAGTTCTTC

v_call: TRBV3-1
d_call: TRBD2
clone_size: -
j_call: TRBJ2-1
cdr3_aa: CASSLPPRLAGGHEQFF
cdr3_nt: TGTGCCAGCAGCCTTCCCCCCCGGCTAGCGGGAGGGCATGAGCAGTTCTTC

v_call: TRBV19
d_call: -
clone_size: many
j_call: TRBJ2-6
cdr3_aa: CASRGSGANVLTF
cdr3_nt: TGTGCGAGTAGGGGCTCTGGGGCCAACGTCCTGACTTTC

v_call: TRBV20-1
d_call: -
clone_size: few
j_call: TRBJ2-2
cdr3_aa: CSARLDGNTGELFF
cdr3_nt: TGCAGTGCTAGGTTGGACGGGAACACCGGGGAGCTGTTTTTT

v_call: TRBV27
d_call: -
clone_size: few
j_call: TRBJ2-1
cdr3_aa: CASRRGLDEQFF
cdr3_nt: TGTGCCAGCAGAAGGGGATTGGATGAGCAGTTCTTC

v_call: TRBV18
d_call: TRBD1
clone_size: -
j_call: TRBJ2-7
cdr3_aa: CASSLFQGQGPTYEQYF
cdr3_nt: TGTGCCAGCTCACTCTTCCAAGGACAGGGGCCGACCTACGAGCAGTACTTC

v_call: TRBV20-1
d_call: TRBD2
clone_size: many
j_call: TRBJ2-7
cdr3_aa: CSARPLAGAYEQYF
cdr3_nt: TGCAGTGCTAGGCCTCTAGCGGGAGCCTACGAGCAGTACTTC

v_call: TRBV7-9
d_call: TRBD2
clone_size: -
j_call: TRBJ2-2
cdr3_aa: CASGRAENTGELFF
cdr3_nt: TGTGCCAGCGGGAGGGCGGAGAACACCGGGGAGCTGTTTTTT

v_call: TRBV15
d_call: -
clone_size: many
j_call: TRBJ2-1
cdr3_aa: CATSRDRGSEQFF
cdr3_nt: TGTGCCACCAGCAGAGATCGTGGTTCCGAGCAGTTCTTC

v_call: TRBV7-9
d_call: TRBD2
clone_size: many
j_call: TRBJ2-7
cdr3_aa: CASRGTTSYEQYF
cdr3_nt: TGTGCCAGCAGGGGGACTACCTCCTACGAGCAGTACTTC

v_call: TRBV20-1
d_call: TRBD2
clone_size: few
j_call: TRBJ2-5
cdr3_aa: CSARDRDRGGETQYF
cdr3_nt: TGCAGTGCTAGAGATCGGGATCGGGGAGGGGAGACCCAGTACTTC

v_call: TRBV9
d_call: TRBD2
clone_size: many
j_call: TRBJ2-7
cdr3_aa: CASSVSGSFDEQYF
cdr3_nt: TGTGCCAGCAGCGTTAGCGGGAGTTTCGACGAGCAGTACTTC

v_call: TRBV6-1
d_call: -
clone_size: many
j_call: TRBJ2-5
cdr3_aa: CASSENPGRIETQYF
cdr3_nt: TGTGCCAGCAGTGAAAATCCGGGACGCATAGAGACCCAGTACTTC

v_call: TRBV7-3
d_call: -
clone_size: many
j_call: TRBJ2-1
cdr3_aa: CASSPSVGRKNEQFF
cdr3_nt: TGTGCCAGCAGCCCGAGCGTGGGGCGTAAAAATGAGCAGTTCTTC

v_call: TRBV11-2
d_call: -
clone_size: many
j_call: TRBJ2-7
cdr3_aa: CASSARGGLYEQYF
cdr3_nt: TGTGCCAGCAGCGCCAGGGGGGGACTCTACGAGCAGTACTTC

v_call: TRBV29-1
d_call: -
clone_size: few
j_call: TRBJ1-4
cdr3_aa: CSVGLQGGSREKLFF
cdr3_nt: TGCAGCGTTGGGTTACAGGGAGGGTCGCGTGAAAAACTGTTTTTT

v_call: TRBV30
d_call: -
clone_size: -
j_call: TRBJ2-7
cdr3_aa: CAWDPHPGLAYEQYF
cdr3_nt: TGTGCCTGGGATCCCCACCCTGGCCTTGCCTACGAGCAGTACTTC

v_call: TRBV5-1
d_call: TRBD2
clone_size: many
j_call: TRBJ2-7
cdr3_aa: CASSPTHVSGRYEQYF
cdr3_nt: TGCGCCAGCAGCCCCACTCACGTTAGCGGGAGATACGAGCAGTACTTC

v_call: TRBV27
d_call: -
clone_size: few
j_call: TRBJ2-5
cdr3_aa: CASGDFKETQYF
cdr3_nt: TGTGCCAGTGGGGACTTTAAAGAGACCCAGTACTTC